This TCR beta chain emerged from a study of cytomegalovirus exposure and HLA in healthy donors. The data were produced by immunoSEQ multiplex PCR, yet TCRdb's version contains in-frame clones alone and is incomplete. The repertoire holds about 110,000 clones, with around 89% as singletons. J lost 3 bases, V lost 5 bases, and 7 bases had no gene match. CDR1 SGHTA and CDR2 FQGNSA come from the germline V gene. This CDR3 has 15 amino acids. The donors were in the 120-subject validation cohort; that cohort was separate from the roughly 660-subject first cohort. The source is a woman between 18 and 29 years old in good health and CMV-seropositive. V usage is TRBV7-2 and J usage is TRBJ2-7; the match to TRBD2 covers 10 bases. The source material was PBMCs. The CDR3 spells CASSARPSGGYEQYF. CDR3 coding DNA: TGTGCCAGCAGCGCCCGACCTAGCGGGGGCTACGAGCAGTACTTC.